This passage covers 21 T cell receptor beta chains from one sample sequenced in a study of blood T cell repertoires in COVID-19. Profiling relied on immunoSEQ multiplex PCR, and the TCRdb table lists in-frame clones only, not all of them. The table records about 190,000 clones, around 80% of them present only once. Material for sequencing was peripheral blood. Receptor source: a woman of 80 years or more with active or convalescent COVID-19.

V usage is TRBV19 and J usage is TRBJ2-1; weak D call: TRBD1 (6 bases). V was cut by 5 bases and J by 0 bases, with 14 bases left in between. Germline V gene sequence: CDR1 LNHDA, CDR2 SQIVND (reference sequence). The length of the CDR3 is 16 residues. The CDR3 DNA sequence: TGTGCCAGTAGTGTCAGGGGCCAGAGCTCCTACAATGAGCAGTTCTTC. Translation gives CASSVRGQSSYNEQFF.

The V call is TRBV10-3, the J call TRBJ1-4; tentatively, D is TRBD1 (6 bases). The CDR3 runs 13 residues. V was clipped by 7 bases and J by 6 bases, with 12 bases between them. CDR1 is ENHRY and CDR2 is SYGVKD in the germline V gene. The chain's CDR3 is CAITGVRDEKLFF. The CDR3 DNA sequence: TGTGCCATCACAGGGGTACGGGATGAAAAACTGTTTTTT.

The chain uses TRBV7-2 and TRBJ2-1; TRBD2 matches at 8 bases. This CDR3 has 15 residues. With 1 base clipped from V and 6 bases from J, the junction kept 5 bases outside the gene matches. Germline V gene lookup returns CDR1 SGHTA and CDR2 FQGNSA. The CDR3 here is CASSLGGLVGNEQFF. The CDR3, as DNA: TGTGCCAGCAGCTTAGGGGGACTAGTCGGCAATGAGCAGTTCTTC.

This chain uses TRBV11-3 with TRBJ1-1, with D hard to call. Germline-derived CDR1 and CDR2 are SGHNT and YENEEA. The V end was cut by 3 bases, the J end by 0 bases, with 5 bases between. The CDR3 is 13 amino acids. CDR3 region: CASSFQLNTEAFF. The CDR3 DNA is TGTGCCAGCAGCTTCCAATTGAACACTGAAGCTTTCTTT.

This chain uses TRBV10-3 with TRBJ1-3; the match to TRBD1 covers 7 bases. This CDR3 comprises 17 residues. CDR1 and CDR2 (germline): ENHRY, SYGVKD. The V gene end was trimmed by 2 bases and the J gene end by 7 bases; junction bases not matched to a gene: 14. The CDR3 region is CAISEETTGTVRNTIYF. The CDR3 nucleotides are TGTGCCATCAGTGAGGAAACAACCGGGACAGTGAGGAACACCATATATTTT.

The V call is TRBV2, the J call TRBJ1-6; the D gene is possibly TRBD1 (5 bases). The CDR3 loop spans 15 amino acids. Germline CDR1 SNHLY, CDR2 FYNNEI. Trimming took 1 base from V and 7 from J, leaving 11 bases between them. CDR3 sequence: CASSEVGGGNSPLHF. The CDR3 coding sequence is TGTGCCAGCAGTGAAGTTGGGGGAGGAAATTCACCCCTCCACTTT.

The chain combines TRBV2 with TRBJ2-1; a weak D match, TRBD1 (5 bases). This CDR3 has 15 amino acids. The V gene's germline CDR1 is SNHLY and CDR2 FYNNEI. The V end lost 2 bases, the J end lost 9 bases, and 17 bases lay between the germline ends. The CDR3 coding sequence is TGTGCCAGCAGTGAAAAGCCAGGGTGGTCCAGTGAGCAGTTCTTC. Protein sequence: CASSEKPGWSSEQFF.

The rearrangement joins TRBV30 to TRBJ1-1; 11 bases match TRBD1. Trimming removed 2 bases from V and 5 bases from J; junction bases left unmatched: 4. This CDR3 comprises 14 residues. From germline, CDR1 is GTSNPN and CDR2 SVGIG (reference sequence). In DNA, the CDR3 is TGTGCCTGGAGTAGGACAGGGGGCAGGACTGAAGCTTTCTTT. Its translation: CAWSRTGGRTEAFF.

The V call is TRBV4-1, the J call TRBJ2-3; 9 bases fit TRBD2. The ends lost 2 bases at V and 2 bases at J; junction bases unmatched: 8. There are 17 residues in the CDR3. Germline CDR1 is MGHRA and CDR2 is YSYEKL. DNA for the CDR3: TGCGCCAGCAGCCAATTCAGCGGGGGGATGTACACAGATACGCAGTATTTT. Translated: CASSQFSGGMYTDTQYF.

The rearrangement joins TRBV6-6 to TRBJ1-1; TRBD1 matches 10 bases. This CDR3 is built from 15 residues. Trimming removed 4 bases from V and 3 bases from J; junction bases left unmatched: 5. CDR1 and CDR2 from the germline V gene are MNHNY and SVGAGI (reference sequence). The CDR3 sequence is CASSSMTGGYTEAFF. The CDR3 bases are TGTGCCAGCAGTTCAATGACAGGGGGCTACACTGAAGCTTTCTTT.

The chain employs TRBV3-1 (or the pseudogene TRBV3-2) and TRBJ1-5; no clear D. The CDR3 sequence is 16 residues long. From germline, CDR1 is LGHDT and CDR2 YNNKEL (reference sequence). V dropped 1 base and J dropped 0 bases, with 10 bases sitting between them. The DNA of the CDR3 is TGTGCCAGCAGCCAAGGGTCTTTAGATAGCAATCAGCCCCAGCATTTT. This sequence encodes CASSQGSLDSNQPQHF.

The V call is TRBV19, the J call TRBJ2-3, with 9 bases identical to TRBD2. V shed 5 bases and J 2 bases; nucleotides not matched to a gene: 5. CDR3 size: 15 residues. Germline assignment: CDR1 LNHDA and CDR2 SQIVND (reference sequence). CDR3 loop: CASSLSSGDTDTQYF. The CDR3 region has the DNA TGTGCCAGTAGTCTCTCTAGCGGGGACACAGATACGCAGTATTTT. The complete variable domain, with remaining parts taken from reference TRBV19 and TRBJ2-3, reads DGGITQSPKYLFRKEGQNVTLSCEQNLNHDAMYWYRQDPGQGLRLIYYSQIVNDFQKGDIAEGYSVSREKKESFPLTVTSAQKNPTAFYLCASSLSSGDTDTQYFGPGTRLTVL.

The rearrangement links TRBV10-2 to TRBJ2-2; D gene unclear. V lost 1 base to trimming and J lost 6 bases, with 6 bases between them. Germline V gene data show CDR1 as WSHSY and CDR2 as SAAADI. The CDR3 is made up of 13 amino acids. CDR3 region: CASSEFGSGELFF. The CDR3 DNA reads as TGCGCCAGCAGTGAGTTCGGGTCCGGGGAGCTGTTTTTT.

The chain links TRBV10-3 to TRBJ2-1, with 11 bases fitting TRBD2. Germline CDR1 is ENHRY and CDR2 is SYGVKD. With 4 bases clipped from V and 10 bases from J, the junction kept 6 bases outside the gene matches. The CDR3 has 14 amino acids. The CDR3 region is CAISGLAGNVEQFF. The CDR3, as DNA: TGTGCCATCAGTGGACTAGCGGGGAACGTGGAGCAGTTCTTC.

This clone was seen once. The chain employs TRBV4-2 and TRBJ2-7; a possible D gene is TRBD1 (5 bases). Germline-derived CDR1 and CDR2 are LGHNA and YNFKEQ. V shed 0 bases and J shed 1 base, with 7 bases lying between them. This CDR3 comprises 14 residues. The chain's CDR3 is CASSQDSGSYEQYF. The DNA for the CDR3 is TGTGCCAGCAGCCAAGATTCAGGGTCCTACGAGCAGTACTTC.

This clone was counted only a few times. The chain joins TRBV27 to TRBJ2-7, with TRBD1 identical over 9 bases. The germline gives CDR1 MNHEY, CDR2 SMNVEV (reference sequence). There are 14 residues in the CDR3. V gave up 1 base and J gave up 6 bases; unmatched junction bases: 4. The CDR3 is CASSLYTGGFEQYF. DNA for the CDR3: TGTGCCAGCAGTTTATATACAGGGGGCTTCGAGCAGTACTTC.

The chain joins TRBV2 to TRBJ2-7, with D tentatively TRBD2 (6 bases). This CDR3 comprises 15 residues. Deletions cut 2 bases from V and 7 bases from J, with 18 bases between. Germline V lookup: CDR1 SNHLY, CDR2 FYNNEI. The CDR3 DNA follows: TGTGCCAGCAGTGAATCAGGGACTTCCTTTACGGAGCAGTACTTC. Protein product: CASSESGTSFTEQYF.

This chain connects TRBV5-1 to TRBJ1-6, with TRBD1 matching 8 bases. CDR3 size: 16 residues. Germline V CDR1 and CDR2: SGHRS, YFSETQ. Unmatched junction bases numbered 9, after V lost 6 bases and J lost 4 bases. CDR3 amino acids: CASTRGTGSYNSPLHF. As DNA, the CDR3 is TGCGCCAGCACGCGTGGGACAGGTTCATATAATTCACCCCTCCACTTT.

The V and J genes are TRBV7-8 and TRBJ1-2; possibly TRBD1 for D (5 bases). The V and J ends lost 1 base and 4 bases respectively, with 16 bases between them. This CDR3 contains 16 residues. From germline, CDR1 is SGHVS and CDR2 FQNEAQ. Here the CDR3 reads CASSLGGQGPGYGYTF. The CDR3 region has the DNA TGTGCCAGCAGCTTAGGAGGCCAGGGCCCTGGCTATGGCTACACCTTC.

The CDR3 DNA sequence: TGTGCCAGCAGCTTACCCGGGACGGAGGGATCAAACTATGGCTACACCTTC. Protein product: CASSLPGTEGSNYGYTF. The V call is TRBV7-9, the J call TRBJ1-2; weak D call: TRBD1 (5 bases). The germline CDR1 and CDR2 sequences are SEHNR and FQNEAQ (reference sequence). The V end lost 2 bases, the J end lost 2 bases, and 18 bases lay between the germline ends. The CDR3 spans 17 residues.

This chain joins TRBV21-1 and TRBJ1-5; the table assigns TRBD1, which was not confirmed against the DNA. TRBV21-1 is termed a pseudogene. The CDR3 is 20 residues long. The CDR3 DNA is TGTGCCAGCAGCGCCCGGGACAGGGAAGGGTATGCGAGAATCGACCAGCCCCAGCATTTT. It yields the protein CASSARDREGYARIDQPQHF.